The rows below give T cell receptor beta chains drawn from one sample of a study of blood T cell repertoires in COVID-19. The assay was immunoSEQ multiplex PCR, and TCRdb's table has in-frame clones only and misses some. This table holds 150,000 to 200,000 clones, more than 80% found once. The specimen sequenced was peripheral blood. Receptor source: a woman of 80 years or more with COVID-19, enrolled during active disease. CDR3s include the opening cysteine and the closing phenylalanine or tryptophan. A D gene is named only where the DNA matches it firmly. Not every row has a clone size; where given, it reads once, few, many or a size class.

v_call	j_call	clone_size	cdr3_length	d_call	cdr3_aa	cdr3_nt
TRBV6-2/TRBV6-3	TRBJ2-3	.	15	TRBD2	CASSPWTSGTDTQYF	TGTGCCAGCAGTCCGTGGACTAGCGGCACAGATACGCAGTATTTT
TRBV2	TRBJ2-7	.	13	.	CASTEGYNYEQYF	TGTGCCAGCACAGAGGGATATAATTACGAGCAGTACTTC
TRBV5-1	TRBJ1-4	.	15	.	CASSLQGLTNEKLFF	TGCGCCAGCAGCTTACAGGGATTAACTAATGAAAAACTGTTTTTT
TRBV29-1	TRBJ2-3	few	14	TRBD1	CSALGTGPTDTQYF	TGCAGCGCCCTCGGGACAGGACCCACAGATACGCAGTATTTT
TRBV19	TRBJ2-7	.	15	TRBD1	CASSNTGTGINEQYF	TGTGCCAGTAGTAACACCGGGACAGGGATCAACGAGCAGTACTTC
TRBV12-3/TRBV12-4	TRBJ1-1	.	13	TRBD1	CASITTGGTEAFF	TGTGCCAGCATTACGACAGGGGGCACTGAAGCTTTCTTT
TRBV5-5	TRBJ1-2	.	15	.	CASSFGDGRNYGYTF	TGTGCCAGCAGCTTTGGTGATGGCAGGAACTATGGCTACACCTTC
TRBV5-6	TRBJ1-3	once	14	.	CASSLDYAGNTIYF	TGTGCCAGCAGCTTGGACTATGCGGGAAACACCATATATTTT
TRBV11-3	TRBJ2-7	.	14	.	CASSPSGQGGKQYF	TGTGCCAGCAGCCCCTCCGGGCAGGGAGGAAAGCAGTACTTC
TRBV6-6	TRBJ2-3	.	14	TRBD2	CASSHGLAGDTQYF	TGTGCCAGCAGCCACGGACTAGCGGGAGATACGCAGTATTTT
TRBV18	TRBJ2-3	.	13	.	CASSPLPGDTQYF	TGTGCCAGCTCACCACTGCCGGGGGATACGCAGTATTTT
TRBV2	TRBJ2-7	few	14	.	CASSPIDITYEQYF	TGTGCCAGCAGTCCCATCGACATAACCTACGAGCAGTACTTC
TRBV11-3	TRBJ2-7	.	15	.	CASSASRGFTYEQYF	TGTGCCAGCAGCGCGAGCAGGGGCTTCACCTACGAGCAGTACTTC
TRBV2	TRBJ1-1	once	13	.	CASMPGRRTEAFF	TGTGCCAGCATGCCGGGAAGAAGGACTGAAGCTTTCTTT
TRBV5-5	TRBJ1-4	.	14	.	CASSLYQVNEKLFF	TGTGCCAGCAGCTTGTACCAGGTTAATGAAAAACTGTTTTTT
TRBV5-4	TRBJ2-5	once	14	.	CASSTPDVRGTQYF	TGTGCCAGCAGCACCCCGGACGTTCGGGGGACCCAGTACTTC
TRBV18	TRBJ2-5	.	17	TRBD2	CASSPPGLAGGMETQYF	TGTGCCAGCTCACCCCCAGGACTAGCGGGGGGGATGGAGACCCAGTACTTC
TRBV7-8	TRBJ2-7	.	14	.	CASSLGSPGYEQYF	TGTGCCAGCAGCTTAGGATCTCCGGGCTACGAGCAGTACTTC
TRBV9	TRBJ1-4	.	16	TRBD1	CASSRTGTATNEKLFF	TGTGCCAGCAGCCGGACAGGGACTGCAACTAATGAAAAACTGTTTTTT
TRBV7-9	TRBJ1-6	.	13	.	CASSYEGKGTLHF	TGTGCCAGCAGCTACGAGGGCAAGGGAACCCTCCACTTT
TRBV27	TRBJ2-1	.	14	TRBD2	CASSTLAGANEQFF	TGTGCCAGCAGTACACTAGCGGGGGCCAATGAGCAGTTCTTC
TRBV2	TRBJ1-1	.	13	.	CASSDRENTEAFF	TGTGCCAGCAGTGACAGGGAGAACACTGAAGCTTTCTTT
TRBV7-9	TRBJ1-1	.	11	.	CASSGLGGAFF	TGTGCCAGCAGCGGGCTGGGGGGAGCTTTCTTT
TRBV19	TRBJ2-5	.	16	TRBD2	CASSRTSGRAWETQYF	TGTGCCAGTAGTAGGACTAGCGGGAGGGCCTGGGAGACCCAGTACTTC
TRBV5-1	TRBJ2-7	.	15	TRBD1	CASSKGQGGSYEQYF	TGCGCCAGCAGCAAGGGACAGGGAGGGTCCTACGAGCAGTACTTC
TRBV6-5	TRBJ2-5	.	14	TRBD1	CASSYRTGQETQYF	TGTGCCAGCAGTTATCGGACAGGGCAAGAGACCCAGTACTTC
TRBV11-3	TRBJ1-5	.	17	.	CASSHPAGAQGNQPQHF	TGTGCCAGCAGCCATCCGGCAGGGGCGCAAGGCAATCAGCCCCAGCATTTT
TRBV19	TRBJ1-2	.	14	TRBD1	CASSTDRGAYGYTF	TGTGCCAGTAGTACGGACAGGGGGGCCTATGGCTACACCTTC
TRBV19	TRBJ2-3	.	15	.	CASSTIPVATDTQYF	TGTGCCAGTAGTACTATCCCCGTAGCCACAGATACGCAGTATTTT
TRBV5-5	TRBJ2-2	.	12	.	CASSWTVRELFF	TGTGCCAGCAGCTGGACAGTACGAGAGCTGTTTTTT
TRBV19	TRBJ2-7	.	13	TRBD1	CASSNRGSYEQYF	TGTGCCAGTAGCAACAGGGGGTCCTACGAGCAGTACTTC
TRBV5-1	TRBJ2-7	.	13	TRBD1	CASKLDRDHEQYF	TGCGCCAGTAAGTTGGACAGGGATCACGAGCAGTACTTC
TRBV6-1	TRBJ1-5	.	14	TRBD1	CASSDRQGGQPQHF	TGTGCCAGCAGTGACCGACAGGGTGGTCAGCCCCAGCATTTT
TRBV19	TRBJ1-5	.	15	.	CASSIRGLRNQPQHF	TGTGCCAGTAGTATCAGGGGTTTGCGCAATCAGCCCCAGCATTTT
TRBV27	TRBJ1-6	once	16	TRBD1	CASSLAPGTGVSPLHF	TGTGCCAGCAGTTTAGCCCCCGGGACAGGAGTTTCACCCCTCCACTTT
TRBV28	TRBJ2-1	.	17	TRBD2	CASRPLAGGKAYNEQFF	TGTGCCAGCAGGCCTCTAGCGGGAGGGAAGGCCTACAATGAGCAGTTCTTC
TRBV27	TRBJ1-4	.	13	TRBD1	CATSLTGYEKLFF	TGTGCCACCTCCCTGACAGGGTACGAAAAACTGTTTTTT
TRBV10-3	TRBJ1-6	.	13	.	CAISDKPDSPLHF	TGTGCCATCAGCGACAAACCAGATTCACCCCTCCACTTT
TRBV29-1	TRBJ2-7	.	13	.	CSVPGLPPYEQYF	TGCAGCGTACCGGGACTCCCCCCCTACGAGCAGTACTTC
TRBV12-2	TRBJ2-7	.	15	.	CASRLRGLDTYEQYF	TGTGCAAGTCGCTTAAGGGGGCTAGATACCTACGAGCAGTACTTC
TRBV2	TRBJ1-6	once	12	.	CASKLANSPLHF	TGTGCCAGCAAGCTAGCTAATTCACCCCTCCACTTT